Listed here are 22 T cell receptor beta chains from one sample, sequenced in a study of cytomegalovirus exposure and HLA in healthy donors. This PCR relied on a set of 60 Vbeta primers and 13 Jbeta primers. Some clones are missing from TCRdb's copy, which holds only in-frame ones; the method was immunoSEQ multiplex PCR. This table holds fewer than 200,000 clones, 81% found once. Sequencing was done on a sample of PBMCs. These receptor sequences come from a woman under 30 in good health and CMV-seropositive.

The genes are TRBV4-3 and TRBJ2-7; 10 bases are a match to TRBD1. This CDR3 region has 20 residues. V was pared by 1 base and J by 3 bases, with 18 bases of the junction left unmatched. The germline V gene encodes CDR1 LGHNA and CDR2 YSLEER. CDR3: CASSQAGGTGDGFLLYEQYF. In nucleotides, the CDR3 is TGCGCCAGCAGCCAAGCCGGGGGGACAGGGGATGGGTTTTTACTCTACGAGCAGTACTTC.

This chain connects TRBV9 to TRBJ2-7; a weak D match, TRBD1 (5 bases). CDR3 size: 13 residues. CDR1 is SGDLS, CDR2 YYNGEE, per germline. The V end was cut by 3 bases, the J end by 1 base, with 8 bases between. CDR3 bases: TGTGCCAGCAGCGGCAGACAGTCCTACGAGCAGTACTTC. This encodes CASSGRQSYEQYF.

This clone was found once. The chain carries TRBV6-1 and TRBJ1-1, with a possible D match to TRBD1 (5 bases). The CDR3 has 13 residues. The V and J ends lost 10 bases and 0 bases respectively, with 12 bases between them. The germline CDR1 and CDR2 sequences are MNHNS and SASEGT. The CDR3 loop is CATPRQLNTEAFF. DNA for the CDR3: TGTGCCACCCCAAGACAGTTGAACACTGAAGCTTTCTTT.

A few counts support this clone. This rearrangement joins TRBV13 to TRBJ2-5; the match to TRBD2 covers 10 bases. Germline V CDR1 and CDR2: PRHDT, FYEKMQ (reference sequence). With V trimmed by 1 base and J by 6 bases, 11 bases remained unmatched. This CDR3 spans 17 amino acids. The chain's CDR3 is CASSLVGAGGLLKTQYF. As DNA, the CDR3 is TGTGCCAGCAGCTTAGTTGGAGCGGGGGGGCTGTTGAAGACCCAGTACTTC. Looking up the rest from reference TRBV13 and TRBJ2-5 gives the full variable domain: AAGVIQSPRHLIKEKRETATLKCYPIPRHDTVYWYQQGPGQDPQFLISFYEKMQSDKGSIPDRFSAQQFSDYHSELNMSSLELGDSALYFCASSLVGAGGLLKTQYFGPGTRLLVL.

The V and J genes are TRBV7-8 and TRBJ1-5; 8 bases are shared with TRBD1. V shed 4 bases and J 7 bases; nucleotides not matched to a gene: 9. The CDR3 spans 15 residues. CDR1 and CDR2 from the germline V gene are SGHVS and FQNEAQ. For the CDR3, the DNA is TGTGCCAGCAGCTCTGGACAGGGAATAGGCCAGCCCCAGCATTTT. As protein: CASSSGQGIGQPQHF.

The chain links TRBV30 to TRBJ2-6, with a possible D match to TRBD1 (6 bases). CDR3 length: 16 residues. Trimming took off 2 bases at V and 4 bases at J, with 15 bases between the two ends. CDR1 GTSNPN and CDR2 SVGIG come from the germline V gene (reference sequence). CDR3 DNA: TGTGCCTGGAGTCAGTCAGGGGTTTCCGGGGCCAACGTCCTGACTTTC. Its protein product is CAWSQSGVSGANVLTF.

The chain joins TRBV4-3 to TRBJ2-5; TRBD2 is a possible D gene (5 bases). This CDR3 comprises 17 residues. In germline, CDR1 is LGHNA, CDR2 YSLEER. V lost 2 bases, J lost 7 bases, and 23 bases lay in between. The CDR3 region is CASSQLVEREVYGTQYF. The CDR3 region has the DNA TGCGCCAGCAGCCAACTGGTCGAGAGGGAAGTTTACGGGACCCAGTACTTC.

The chain combines TRBV11-2 with TRBJ1-3; no firm D call. Germline V gene data show CDR1 as SGHAT and CDR2 as FQNNGV. The CDR3 consists of 15 residues. Trimming left V 4 bases short and J 0 bases short, with 10 bases between. The CDR3 here is CASSYLGDSGNTIYF. Written as DNA, the CDR3 is TGTGCCAGCAGCTATCTGGGAGACTCTGGAAACACCATATATTTT.

The V call is TRBV4-3, the J call TRBJ2-7; D is uncertain. This CDR3 spans 15 amino acids. Per the germline V gene, CDR1 is LGHNA and CDR2 is YSLEER. V was shortened by 4 bases and J by 0 bases, with 13 bases between the two germline ends. The CDR3: CASSPAAQGSYEQYF. DNA of the CDR3: TGCGCCAGCAGCCCCGCGGCCCAAGGCTCCTACGAGCAGTACTTC.

This clone was picked up a small number of times. This sequence joins TRBV15 and TRBJ2-1; a weak D match, TRBD1 (5 bases). The germline V and J ends were trimmed by 4 bases and 7 bases, with 20 bases remaining between them. The CDR3 runs to 16 residues. The germline gives CDR1 LNHNV, CDR2 YYDKDF (reference sequence). The CDR3 coding sequence is TGTGCCACCAGCATGGGATTGGTGGGGCGCGAAAATGAGCAGTTCTTC. It translates to CATSMGLVGRENEQFF. Together with reference TRBV15 and TRBJ2-1, the CDR3 gives the full variable domain: DAMVIQNPRYQVTQFGKPVTLSCSQTLNHNVMYWYQQKSSQAPKLLFHYYDKDFNNEADTPDNFQSRRPNTSFCFLDIRSPGLGDTAMYLCATSMGLVGRENEQFFGPGTRLTVL.

The J gene is TRBJ2-5, the V gene TRBV30; 10 bases fit TRBD1. The CDR3 covers 13 residues. Germline V gives CDR1 GTSNPN, CDR2 SVGIG (reference sequence). The trim removed 4 bases at V and 4 bases at J, leaving 3 bases unmatched. CDR3 bases: TGTGCCTGGATCCGGGACAGGGGAGAGACCCAGTACTTC. Its translation is CAWIRDRGETQYF.

In DNA, the CDR3 is TGTGCCAGCACTTCACAACAAGAGACCCAGTACTTC. Residues: CASTSQQETQYF. The chain is built from TRBV6-5 and TRBJ2-5, with D uncertain. The V end lost 7 bases, the J end lost 2 bases, and 8 bases lay between the germline ends. CDR3 length: 12 amino acids. Germline V gene data show CDR1 as MNHEY and CDR2 as SVGAGI.

Only a few counts were recorded for this clone. This rearrangement joins TRBV7-2 to TRBJ2-5, with TRBD2 matching over 11 bases. There are 15 residues in the CDR3. Germline trimming cut 5 bases from V and 5 bases from J; bases unmatched to any gene: 7. From germline, CDR1 is SGHTA and CDR2 FQGNSA. CDR3 region: CASSLATSGTETQYF. The DNA for the CDR3 is TGTGCCAGCAGCCTTGCGACTAGCGGGACGGAGACCCAGTACTTC.

The chain employs TRBV28 and TRBJ2-5; 11 nucleotides line up with TRBD2. Germline trimming cut 7 bases from V and 2 bases from J; bases unmatched to any gene: 12. CDR3 length: 17 amino acids. Germline lookup yields CDR1 MDHEN and CDR2 SYDVKM. The CDR3 protein is CASTKGLAGGLQETQYF. The DNA of the CDR3 is TGTGCCAGCACCAAAGGGCTAGCGGGGGGCCTTCAAGAGACCCAGTACTTC.

This sequence joins TRBV7-2 and TRBJ2-2; 8 bases fit TRBD2. V gave up 3 bases and J gave up 5 bases; unmatched junction bases: 8. Germline V lookup: CDR1 SGHTA, CDR2 FQGNSA. The CDR3 loop spans 16 amino acids. The CDR3 nucleotides are TGTGCCAGCAGCTTTGTTCGCGGGGGGATTACCGGGGAGCTGTTTTTT. Translating gives CASSFVRGGITGELFF. The full variable domain, its missing parts supplied by reference TRBV7-2 and TRBJ2-2, is GAGVSQSPSNKVTEKGKDVELRCDPISGHTALYWYRQSLGQGLEFLIYFQGNSAPDKSGLPSDRFSAERTGGSVSTLTIQRTQQEDSAVYLCASSFVRGGITGELFFGEGSRLTVL.

In nucleotides, the CDR3 is TGTGCCAGCAGCCAGGGGGGGACAGGAGTCTACGAGCAGTACTTC. It specifies CASSQGGTGVYEQYF. The J gene is TRBJ2-7, the V gene TRBV7-8; weak D call: TRBD1 (8 bases). Germline CDR1 SGHVS, CDR2 FQNEAQ. The CDR3 has 15 residues. Trimming cost V 5 bases and J 3 bases, with 17 bases left between them.

The rearrangement uses TRBV5-1 and TRBJ2-3; TRBD2 matches at 8 bases. CDR1 and CDR2 from the germline V gene are SGHRS and YFSETQ. This CDR3 comprises 16 residues. V lost 1 base to trimming and J lost 2 bases; unmatched junction nucleotides: 6. Here the CDR3 DNA reads TGCGCCAGCAGCTTGTCTACCGGGGGGGCCACAGATACGCAGTATTTT. Protein sequence: CASSLSTGGATDTQYF.

V and J are TRBV6-1 and TRBJ1-1; D is perhaps TRBD1 (5 bases). The CDR3 consists of 15 residues. Germline CDR1 and CDR2: MNHNS and SASEGT. Trimming took off 1 base at V and 6 bases at J, with 15 bases between the two ends. The CDR3 region is CASSEDGATYPEAFF. The CDR3 region has the DNA TGTGCCAGCAGTGAAGATGGGGCGACCTATCCTGAAGCTTTCTTT.

The chain carries TRBV4-2 and TRBJ2-3; TRBD2 matches 9 bases. V trimming: 0 bases; J trimming: 4 bases; junction bases outside the gene matches: 2. The CDR3 runs 15 residues. Germline assignment: CDR1 LGHNA and CDR2 YNFKEQ. The CDR3, as DNA: TGTGCCAGCAGCCAAGAGCGGGGGGGCGCAGATACGCAGTATTTT. Its translation is CASSQERGGADTQYF.

The J gene is TRBJ1-2, the V gene TRBV6-5, with a weak D call TRBD1 (6 bases). The V end lost 11 bases, the J end lost 5 bases, and 18 bases lay between the germline ends. The CDR3 length is 13 residues. Germline values: CDR1 MNHEY, CDR2 SVGAGI. The CDR3 nucleotides read TGTGCCGACGACTCCGGGACACCTTATGGCTACACCTTC. Encoded protein: CADDSGTPYGYTF.

V usage is TRBV7-8 and J usage is TRBJ2-1, with 7 positions matching TRBD2. The CDR3 runs to 15 residues. Unmatched junction bases numbered 6, after V lost 2 bases and J lost 5 bases. Per the germline V gene, CDR1 is SGHVS and CDR2 is FQNEAQ. The CDR3 DNA reads TGTGCCAGCAGCTTATTTGGCGGGGGACACAATGAGCAGTTCTTC. Encoded protein: CASSLFGGGHNEQFF.

This chain connects TRBV19 to TRBJ1-2; TRBD1 matches 10 bases. V was clipped by 5 bases and J by 10 bases; unmatched bases: 7. There are 13 residues in the CDR3. CDR1 and CDR2 from the germline V gene are LNHDA and SQIVND (reference sequence). The CDR3 spells CASSADRGQTYTF. DNA for the CDR3: TGTGCCAGTAGTGCCGACAGGGGGCAAACCTACACCTTC.